The 20 T cell receptor beta chains in this list originate from one sample, sequenced in a study of vaccination and CD4 T cells after COVID-19. The treatment was: roughly ten-day PBMC culture with coronavirus spike peptide pools or control peptides (ViraFEST assay). Cultured CD4+ T cell DNA was sequenced using the Oncomine TCR Beta short-read assay. In TCRdb, the PCR reads were re-called with MiXCR into one record per CDR3 protein. The sample has 3,000 to 4,000 distinct CDR3 sequences, 30% to 45% seen once; the top ten hold roughly 33%. The antigens of these receptors remain unknown. Sequences were obtained from CD4+ T cells from blood, cultured in vitro. These TCRs come from a human donor who had recovered from COVID-19.

The chain couples TRBV5-1 to TRBJ2-7; 10 positions agree with TRBD1. Germline loops: CDR1 SGHRS, CDR2 YFSETQ. This CDR3 has 15 amino acids. After removal of 0 bases from V and 6 bases from J, the junction contained 6 bases not matched to a gene. CDR3 region: CASSLGDRGSGEQYF. The CDR3 nucleotides read TGCGCCAGCAGCTTGGGGGACAGGGGTTCGGGCGAGCAGTACTTC.

J is TRBJ1-5 and V is TRBV6-1, with D possibly TRBD1 on 5 matching bases. This CDR3 comprises 14 residues. The V end was cut by 4 bases, the J end by 6 bases, with 13 bases between. Germline V gene data show CDR1 as MNHNS and CDR2 as SASEGT. In DNA, the CDR3 is TGTGCCAGCAGTGGCGGGGGAGTTGGTCAGCCCCAGCATTTT. As protein: CASSGGGVGQPQHF.

This clonotype was picked up a small number of times. This chain links TRBV20-1 with TRBJ1-2; D unclear. V lost 6 bases and J 1 base, leaving 15 bases between the germline ends. Looked up from germline, CDR1 is DFQATT and CDR2 is SNEGSKA (reference sequence). The CDR3 sequence is 14 residues long. The CDR3, as DNA: TGCAGTGCCCTAAGACCGACGGATAACTATGGCTACACCTTC. Its protein is CSALRPTDNYGYTF.

The chain couples TRBV30 to TRBJ1-1; D call uncertain. V shed 1 base and J shed 4 bases, with 16 bases lying between them. CDR1 is GTSNPN and CDR2 is SVGIG in the germline V gene (reference sequence). This CDR3 is built from 15 residues. CDR3 region: CAWSGGDLRGTEAFF. Here the CDR3 DNA reads TGTGCCTGGAGTGGAGGAGACCTCCGGGGCACTGAAGCTTTCTTT.

The genes are TRBV30 and TRBJ1-1, with a weak D call TRBD1 (6 bases). Trimming took 4 bases from V and 3 from J, leaving 15 bases between them. Per germline, CDR1 GTSNPN and CDR2 SVGIG (reference sequence). CDR3 length equals 14 residues. The CDR3 protein is CAWTGAPWDTEAFF. The CDR3 region has the DNA TGTGCCTGGACAGGGGCCCCATGGGACACTGAAGCTTTCTTT.

The chain recombines TRBV10-1 with TRBJ1-3; D perhaps matches TRBD1 (6 bases). V lost 6 bases to trimming and J lost 2 bases, with 8 bases between them. Germline V gene sequence: CDR1 WNHNN, CDR2 SYGVQD (reference sequence). The CDR3 sequence is 13 residues long. The CDR3 sequence is CASSRDTGNTIYF. CDR3 coding DNA: TGCGCCAGCAGCCGGGACACTGGAAACACCATATATTTT.

The chain employs TRBV6-1 and TRBJ2-1; tentatively, D is TRBD2 (6 bases). Deletions cut 6 bases from V and 5 bases from J, with 8 bases between. The CDR3 runs 12 residues. Germline-derived CDR1 and CDR2 are MNHNS and SASEGT. CDR3 loop: CASRRGDNEQFF. CDR3 nucleotides: TGTGCCAGCAGACGCGGGGACAATGAGCAGTTCTTC.

The chain uses TRBV27 and TRBJ1-1, with D unclear. V shed 6 bases and J shed 2 bases, with 10 bases lying between them. The CDR3 is 13 amino acids. In germline, CDR1 is MNHEY, CDR2 SMNVEV (reference sequence). This chain's CDR3 is CASRRNVNTEAFF. The CDR3 DNA follows: TGTGCCAGCAGAAGGAACGTAAACACTGAAGCTTTCTTT.

This clonotype ranks as large. The CDR3 loop reads CASSFGRAGGSPLHF. The DNA of the CDR3 is TGTGCCAGCAGCTTTGGTCGGGCAGGGGGGTCACCCCTCCACTTT. The chain combines TRBV5-5 with TRBJ1-6; 7 nucleotides agree with TRBD1. V dropped 2 bases and J dropped 10; count of bases not matched to a gene: 9. This CDR3 is 15 amino acids long. Germline CDR1 and CDR2: SGHKS and YYEKEE (reference sequence).

V usage is TRBV7-9 and J usage is TRBJ1-2, with a weak D call TRBD1 (6 bases). V lost 5 bases and J lost 0, with 10 bases in between. Germline loops: CDR1 SEHNR, CDR2 FQNEAQ (reference sequence). The CDR3 has 14 amino acids. CDR3 nucleotide sequence: TGTGCCAGCAGCCAAGGACAGTCTAACTATGGCTACACCTTC. Translation: CASSQGQSNYGYTF.

A remark on this clonotype: Relative to the germline gene, one junction end is altered; a read error may explain this. V usage is TRBV6-1 and J usage is TRBJ2-1, with D tentatively TRBD2 (5 bases). This CDR3 is 14 amino acids long. The V gene's germline CDR1 is MNHNS and CDR2 SASEGT. The CDR3 DNA follows: TGTGGCAGCAGGAGGCGATCGGAATACAATGAGCAGTTCTTC. Translated: CGSRRRSEYNEQFF.

This chain links TRBV6-1 with TRBJ1-1; 9 bases agree with TRBD1. Germline V gene sequence: CDR1 MNHNS, CDR2 SASEGT. This CDR3 region has 13 residues. V was pared by 7 bases and J by 5 bases, with 5 bases of the junction left unmatched. CDR3 sequence (DNA): TGTGCCAGCACCAGACAGGGGGGAACTGAAGCTTTCTTT. Protein sequence: CASTRQGGTEAFF.

This clonotype was recorded a few times. The chain links TRBV20-1 to TRBJ2-7; D gene ambiguous. V was shortened by 0 bases and J by 4 bases, with 13 bases between the two germline ends. The CDR3 contains 14 residues. Germline values: CDR1 DFQATT, CDR2 SNEGSKA (reference sequence). The CDR3 reads CSAREPRETYEQYF. DNA of the CDR3: TGCAGTGCTAGAGAGCCGAGAGAGACATACGAGCAGTACTTC.

The chain employs TRBV19 and TRBJ1-5; D remains unclear. Trimming took off 9 bases at V and 0 bases at J, with 15 bases between the two ends. In germline, CDR1 is LNHDA, CDR2 SQIVND (reference sequence). The CDR3 length is 15 residues. The CDR3 DNA is TGTGCCAGCAGGACTGTAGAATATAGCAATCAGCCCCAGCATTTT. Protein sequence: CASRTVEYSNQPQHF.

The chain carries TRBV14 and TRBJ2-3; TRBD2 is a possible D gene (8 bases). Germline V gene lookup returns CDR1 SGHDN and CDR2 FVKESK. V shed 3 bases and J shed 6 bases, with 19 bases lying between them. The CDR3 loop spans 16 amino acids. CDR3 loop: CASSQRTGGTADTQYF. The CDR3 region has the DNA TGTGCCAGCAGCCAGAGGACGGGGGGGACAGCGGATACGCAGTATTTT.

This clonotype has more than one count but fewer than ten. The V and J genes are TRBV7-2 and TRBJ1-3; a possible D gene is TRBD1 (5 bases). This CDR3 region has 16 residues. The V and J ends lost 5 bases and 1 base respectively, with 15 bases between them. Germline V gene sequence: CDR1 SGHTA, CDR2 FQGNSA. In DNA, the CDR3 is TGTGCCAGCAGCCTAGTTGGGACCGTATCTGGAAACACCATATATTTT. Its translation: CASSLVGTVSGNTIYF.

This chain joins TRBV6-1 and TRBJ1-1; 7 bases are a match to TRBD1. The V gene's germline CDR1 is MNHNS and CDR2 SASEGT. Trimming removed 5 bases from V and 4 bases from J; junction bases left unmatched: 4. The CDR3 is made up of 13 amino acids. The CDR3 region is CASSPDRLTEAFF. The CDR3, as DNA: TGTGCCAGCAGTCCGGACAGGCTCACTGAAGCTTTCTTT.

This chain links TRBV7-6 with TRBJ1-2; a weak D match, TRBD1 (6 bases). This CDR3 is 14 amino acids long. Trimming cost V 1 base and J 8 bases, with 14 bases left between them. Germline-derived CDR1 and CDR2 are SGHVS and FNYEAQ. CDR3 DNA sequence: TGTGCCAGCAGCTTAGGGTTTCGGGGGCAAGGCTACACCTTC. Encoded protein: CASSLGFRGQGYTF.

V gene TRBV7-6 combines with J gene TRBJ1-6; tentatively, D is TRBD1 (6 bases). CDR1 and CDR2 from the germline V gene are SGHVS and FNYEAQ. The CDR3 contains 16 residues. The germline V and J ends were trimmed by 5 bases and 13 bases, with 24 bases remaining between them. CDR3 region: CASSLGGDHGASPLHF. The CDR3 DNA reads as TGTGCCAGCAGCCTAGGGGGAGACCACGGCGCTTCGCCCCTCCACTTT. Filled out from reference TRBV7-6 and TRBJ1-6, the complete variable domain reads GAGVSQSPRYKVTKRGQDVALRCDPISGHVSLYWYRQALGQGPEFLTYFNYEAQQDKSGLPNDRFSAERPEGSISTLTIQRTEQRDSAMYRCASSLGGDHGASPLHFGNGTRLTVT.

This clonotype was seen only a few times. The gene calls are TRBV6-1 and TRBJ1-3; D may be TRBD1 (5 bases). V lost 6 bases and J lost 0, with 12 bases in between. This CDR3 has 15 residues. Germline-derived CDR1 and CDR2 are MNHNS and SASEGT. The CDR3 region has the DNA TGTGCCAGCAGCCGACAGAGTAACTCTGGAAACACCATATATTTT. This translates into CASSRQSNSGNTIYF.